The present T cell receptor beta chain was sequenced within a study of shared clonotypes between healthy human individuals. Study details: Each donor had three CD4 naive, three CD4 memory, two CD8 naive and one CD8 memory plate.

Details on this clone: Its antigen remains unknown.

Each of the donors was a healthy adult who was HIV-negative and had not had a recent acute infection or vaccination. The V gene's germline CDR1 is LGHNA and CDR2 YNFKEQ. V was shortened by 3 bases and J by 2 bases, with 15 bases between the two germline ends. This CDR3 spans 16 amino acids. Generated by immunoSEQ multiplex PCR, the TCRdb table keeps only in-frame clones and is missing some. The sample lists hundreds of thousands of clones; less than 80% were seen once. Notes on the study in general: Clonotype sharing levels among donors were expected to vary with sequencing depth. The sole specimen, blood, was sampled, and tissue repertoires likely differ.

The chain uses TRBV4-2 and TRBJ2-3, with a weak D call TRBD2 (5 bases). What was sequenced was memory CD4+ T cells sorted from blood. Indicated subset: CD45RA-negative fraction. The receptor was isolated from a woman in her thirties in good health. Written as DNA, the CDR3 is TGTGCCAGCAGCCAGGCCCTGGACTTTCCCACAGATACGCAGTATTTT. Protein sequence: CASSQALDFPTDTQYF.